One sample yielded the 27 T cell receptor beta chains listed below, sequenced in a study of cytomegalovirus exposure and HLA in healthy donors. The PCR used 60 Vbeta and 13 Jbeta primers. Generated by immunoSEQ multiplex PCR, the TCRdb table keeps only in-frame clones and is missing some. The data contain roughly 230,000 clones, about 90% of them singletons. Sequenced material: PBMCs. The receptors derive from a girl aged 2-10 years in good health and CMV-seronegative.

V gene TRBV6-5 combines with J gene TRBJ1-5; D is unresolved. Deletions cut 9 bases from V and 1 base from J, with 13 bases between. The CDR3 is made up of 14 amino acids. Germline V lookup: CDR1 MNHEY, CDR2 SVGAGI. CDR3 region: CASKRAGSNQPQHF. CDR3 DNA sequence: TGTGCCAGTAAACGCGCGGGAAGCAATCAGCCCCAGCATTTT.

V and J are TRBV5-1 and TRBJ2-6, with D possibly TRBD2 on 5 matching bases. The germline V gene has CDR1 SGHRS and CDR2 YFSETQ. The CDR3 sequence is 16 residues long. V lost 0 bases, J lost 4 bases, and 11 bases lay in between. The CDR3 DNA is TGCGCCAGCAGCTTGGATCGCGGGTCCGGGGCCAACGTCCTGACTTTC. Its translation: CASSLDRGSGANVLTF. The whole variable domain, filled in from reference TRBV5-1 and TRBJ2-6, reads KAGVTQTPRYLIKTRGQQVTLSCSPISGHRSVSWYQQTPGQGLQFLFEYFSETQRNKGNFPGRFSGRQFSNSRSEMNVSTLELGDSALYLCASSLDRGSGANVLTFGAGSRLTVL.

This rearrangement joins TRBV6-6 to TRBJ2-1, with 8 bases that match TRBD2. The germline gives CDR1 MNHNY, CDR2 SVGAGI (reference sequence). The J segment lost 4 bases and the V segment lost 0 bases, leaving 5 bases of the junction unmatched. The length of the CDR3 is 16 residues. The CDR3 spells CASSYSFAGGYNEQFF. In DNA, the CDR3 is TGTGCCAGCAGTTACTCGTTCGCGGGAGGATACAATGAGCAGTTCTTC.

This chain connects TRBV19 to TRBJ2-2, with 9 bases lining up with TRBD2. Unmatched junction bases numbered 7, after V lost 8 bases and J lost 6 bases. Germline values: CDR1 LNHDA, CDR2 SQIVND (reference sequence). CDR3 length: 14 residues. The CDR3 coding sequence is TGTGCCAGTCGGATGCGGGAGGGCTCCGGGGAGCTGTTTTTT. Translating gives CASRMREGSGELFF.

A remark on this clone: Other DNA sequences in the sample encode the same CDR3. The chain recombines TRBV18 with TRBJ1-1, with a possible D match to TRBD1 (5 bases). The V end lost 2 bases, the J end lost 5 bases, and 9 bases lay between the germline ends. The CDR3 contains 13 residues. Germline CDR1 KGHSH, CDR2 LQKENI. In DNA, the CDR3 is TGTGCCAGCTCACCAAGGGGCAATACTGAAGCTTTCTTT. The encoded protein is CASSPRGNTEAFF.

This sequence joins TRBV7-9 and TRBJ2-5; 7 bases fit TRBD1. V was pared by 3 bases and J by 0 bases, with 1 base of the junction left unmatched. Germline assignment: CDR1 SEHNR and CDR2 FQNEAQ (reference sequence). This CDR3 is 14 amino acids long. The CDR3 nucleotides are TGTGCCAGCAGCTTGGGACAGTACCAAGAGACCCAGTACTTC. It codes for CASSLGQYQETQYF.

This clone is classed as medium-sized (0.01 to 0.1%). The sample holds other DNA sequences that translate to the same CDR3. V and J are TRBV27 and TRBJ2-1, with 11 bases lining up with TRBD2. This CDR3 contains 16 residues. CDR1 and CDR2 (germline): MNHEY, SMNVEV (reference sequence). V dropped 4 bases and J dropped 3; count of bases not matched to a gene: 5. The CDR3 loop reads CASSSTSGKIYNEQFF. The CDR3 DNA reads TGTGCCAGCAGTTCGACTAGCGGGAAAATCTACAATGAGCAGTTCTTC.

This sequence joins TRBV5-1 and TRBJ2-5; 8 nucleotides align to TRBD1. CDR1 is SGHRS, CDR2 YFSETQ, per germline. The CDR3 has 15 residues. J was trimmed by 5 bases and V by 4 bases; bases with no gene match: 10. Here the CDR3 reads CASSPQDRVSETQYF. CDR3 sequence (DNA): TGCGCCAGCAGCCCGCAGGACAGGGTGTCCGAGACCCAGTACTTC.

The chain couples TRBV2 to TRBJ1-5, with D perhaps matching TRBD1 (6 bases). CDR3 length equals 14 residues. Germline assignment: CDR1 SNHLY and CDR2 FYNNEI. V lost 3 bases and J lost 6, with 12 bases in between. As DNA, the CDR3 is TGTGCCAGCAGTGAGGACAGCTGGATTCAGCCCCAGCATTTT. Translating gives CASSEDSWIQPQHF. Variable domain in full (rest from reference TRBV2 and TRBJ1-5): EPEVTQTPSHQVTQMGQEVILRCVPISNHLYFYWYRQILGQKVEFLVSFYNNEISEKSEIFDDQFSVERPDGSNFTLKIRSTKLEDSAMYFCASSEDSWIQPQHFGDGTRLSIL.

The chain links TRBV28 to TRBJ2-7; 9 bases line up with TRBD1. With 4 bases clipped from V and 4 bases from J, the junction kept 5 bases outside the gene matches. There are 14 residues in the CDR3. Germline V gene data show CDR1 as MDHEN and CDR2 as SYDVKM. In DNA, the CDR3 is TGTGCCAGCAGTTCGGGACAGGGTACGTACGAGCAGTACTTC. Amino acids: CASSSGQGTYEQYF.

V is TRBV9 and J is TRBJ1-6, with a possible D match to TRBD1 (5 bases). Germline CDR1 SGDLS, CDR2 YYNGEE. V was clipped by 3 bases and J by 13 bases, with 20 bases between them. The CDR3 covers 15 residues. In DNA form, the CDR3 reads TGTGCCAGCAGCGGAGAGACAGCTATCTTCGGGCCCCTCCACTTT. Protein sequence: CASSGETAIFGPLHF.

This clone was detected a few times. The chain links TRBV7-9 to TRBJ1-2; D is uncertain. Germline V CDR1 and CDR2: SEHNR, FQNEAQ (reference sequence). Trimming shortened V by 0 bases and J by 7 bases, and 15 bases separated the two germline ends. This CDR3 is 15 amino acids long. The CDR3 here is CASSLALRFSFGYTF. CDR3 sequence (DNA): TGTGCCAGCAGCTTAGCGCTCAGGTTTTCGTTTGGCTACACCTTC. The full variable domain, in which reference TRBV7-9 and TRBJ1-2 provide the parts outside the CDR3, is DTGVSQNPRHKITKRGQNVTFRCDPISEHNRLYWYRQTLGQGPEFLTYFQNEAQLEKSRLLSDRFSAERPKGSFSTLEIQRTEQGDSAMYLCASSLALRFSFGYTFGSGTRLTVV.

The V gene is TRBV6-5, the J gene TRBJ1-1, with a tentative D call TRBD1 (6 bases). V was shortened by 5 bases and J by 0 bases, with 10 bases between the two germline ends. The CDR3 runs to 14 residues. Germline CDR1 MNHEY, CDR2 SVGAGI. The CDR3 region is CASSRQDVNTEAFF. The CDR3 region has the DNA TGTGCCAGCAGTCGACAGGACGTGAACACTGAAGCTTTCTTT.

The DNA of the CDR3 is TGTGCCAGCAGTGACAAGAACTACGAGCAGTACTTC. Its translation: CASSDKNYEQYF. This chain joins TRBV6-5 and TRBJ2-7; no firm D call. The CDR3 runs 12 residues. V lost 5 bases and J lost 3, with 8 bases in between. Germline V CDR1 and CDR2: MNHEY, SVGAGI.

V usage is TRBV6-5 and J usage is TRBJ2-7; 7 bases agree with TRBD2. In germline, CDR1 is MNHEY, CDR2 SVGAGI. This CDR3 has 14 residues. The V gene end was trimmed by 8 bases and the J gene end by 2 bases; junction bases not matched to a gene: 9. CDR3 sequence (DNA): TGTGCCAGCGGCGTCAGGACTAGGACCTACGAGCAGTACTTC. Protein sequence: CASGVRTRTYEQYF.

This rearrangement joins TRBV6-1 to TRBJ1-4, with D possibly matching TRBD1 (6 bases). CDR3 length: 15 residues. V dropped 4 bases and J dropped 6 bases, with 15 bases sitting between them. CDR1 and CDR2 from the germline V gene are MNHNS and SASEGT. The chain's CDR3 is CASSGYRAIDEKLFF. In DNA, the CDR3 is TGTGCCAGCAGTGGATACAGGGCAATAGATGAAAAACTGTTTTTT.

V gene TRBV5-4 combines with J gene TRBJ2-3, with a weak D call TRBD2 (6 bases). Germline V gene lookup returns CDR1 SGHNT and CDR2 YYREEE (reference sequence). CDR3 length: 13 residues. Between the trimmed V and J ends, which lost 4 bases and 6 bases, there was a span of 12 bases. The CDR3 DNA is TGTGCCAGCAGCGGTAGCGGCCCGGATACGCAGTATTTT. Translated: CASSGSGPDTQYF.

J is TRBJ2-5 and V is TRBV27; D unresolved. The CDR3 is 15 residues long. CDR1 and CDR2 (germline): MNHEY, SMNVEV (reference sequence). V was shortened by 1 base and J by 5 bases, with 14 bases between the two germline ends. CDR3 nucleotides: TGTGCCAGCAGTTTATTGGGCAGAAAGATTGAGACCCAGTACTTC. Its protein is CASSLLGRKIETQYF.

The CDR3 region is CASALQETQYF. The CDR3 nucleotides read TGTGCTAGTGCCCTCCAAGAGACCCAGTACTTC. V usage is TRBV12-5 and J usage is TRBJ2-5; D is unclear. V lost 7 bases, J lost 1 base, and 4 bases lay in between. This CDR3 spans 11 amino acids. Per germline, CDR1 LGHNT and CDR2 FRNRAP.

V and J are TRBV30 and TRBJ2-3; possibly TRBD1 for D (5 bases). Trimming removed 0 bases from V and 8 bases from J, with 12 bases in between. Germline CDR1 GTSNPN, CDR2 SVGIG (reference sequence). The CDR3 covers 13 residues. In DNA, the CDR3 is TGTGCCTGGAGTGTTCAGGACATTTCTACGCAGTATTTT. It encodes CAWSVQDISTQYF.

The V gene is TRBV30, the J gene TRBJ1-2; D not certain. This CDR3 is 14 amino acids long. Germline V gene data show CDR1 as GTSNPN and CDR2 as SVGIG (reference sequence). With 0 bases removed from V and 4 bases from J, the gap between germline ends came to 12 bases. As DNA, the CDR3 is TGTGCCTGGAGTGTAAGGGAGGTAGGCTATGGCTACACCTTC. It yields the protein CAWSVREVGYGYTF.

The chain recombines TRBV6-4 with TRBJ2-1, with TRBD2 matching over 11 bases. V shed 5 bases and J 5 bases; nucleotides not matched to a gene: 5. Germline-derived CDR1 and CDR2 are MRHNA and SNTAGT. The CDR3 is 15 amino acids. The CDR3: CASSPTSGRDNEQFF. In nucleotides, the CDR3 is TGTGCCAGCAGTCCCACTAGCGGGAGAGACAATGAGCAGTTCTTC.

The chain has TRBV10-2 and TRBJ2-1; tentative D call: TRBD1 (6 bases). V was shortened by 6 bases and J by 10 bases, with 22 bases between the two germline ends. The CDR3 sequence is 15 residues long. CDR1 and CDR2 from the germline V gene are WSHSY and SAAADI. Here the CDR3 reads CASRHFERPGEEQFF. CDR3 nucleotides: TGCGCCAGCAGACACTTCGAACGGCCAGGGGAGGAGCAGTTCTTC.

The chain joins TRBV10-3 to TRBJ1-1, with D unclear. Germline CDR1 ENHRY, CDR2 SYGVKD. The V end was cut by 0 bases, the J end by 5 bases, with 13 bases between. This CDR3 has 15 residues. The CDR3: CAISESVATGTEAFF. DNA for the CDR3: TGTGCCATCAGTGAGTCGGTGGCCACGGGTACTGAAGCTTTCTTT.

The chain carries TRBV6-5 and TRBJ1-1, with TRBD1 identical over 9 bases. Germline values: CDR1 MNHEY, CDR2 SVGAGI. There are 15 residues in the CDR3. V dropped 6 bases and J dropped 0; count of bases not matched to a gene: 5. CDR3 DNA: TGTGCCAGCAGACCTGGGACAGGGATGAACACTGAAGCTTTCTTT. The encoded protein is CASRPGTGMNTEAFF.

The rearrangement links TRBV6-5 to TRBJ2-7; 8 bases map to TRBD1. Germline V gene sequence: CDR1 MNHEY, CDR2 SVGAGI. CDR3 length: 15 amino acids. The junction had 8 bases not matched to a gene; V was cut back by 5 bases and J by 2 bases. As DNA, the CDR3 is TGTGCCAGCAGTCCGGGACAGGAAGTAACCTACGAGCAGTACTTC. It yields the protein CASSPGQEVTYEQYF.

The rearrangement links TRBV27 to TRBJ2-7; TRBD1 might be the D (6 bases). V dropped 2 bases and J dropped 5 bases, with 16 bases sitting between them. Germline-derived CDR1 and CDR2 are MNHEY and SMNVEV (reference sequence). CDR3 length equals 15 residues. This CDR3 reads CASSLRQEPVNEQYF. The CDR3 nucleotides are TGTGCCAGCAGTTTACGACAGGAGCCAGTTAACGAGCAGTACTTC.